The 29 T cell receptor beta chains below all came from one sample that was sequenced in a study of beta chain features in type 1 diabetes. Sequencing targeted expressed TCRB transcripts, as all isolated RNA had been reverse transcribed. Profiled with immunoSEQ multiplex PCR; TCRdb holds only in-frame clones, not every one. Of almost 350,000 clones listed, approximately 8.2% are singletons. The sequencing input was central memory CD4+ T cells from blood. Source of these receptors: a woman aged 18-35 years in good health.

This clone was counted ten times or more. The chain recombines TRBV4-3 with TRBJ1-5, with D uncertain. This CDR3 is built from 15 residues. The V end was cut by 4 bases, the J end by 2 bases, with 12 bases between. CDR1 and CDR2 (germline): LGHNA, YSLEER. CDR3 protein: CASSLAVRGNQPQHF. The DNA of the CDR3 is TGCGCCAGCAGCCTCGCCGTAAGGGGCAATCAGCCCCAGCATTTT.

The chain links TRBV19 to TRBJ1-2; D not certain. This CDR3 region has 12 residues. The germline V gene has CDR1 LNHDA and CDR2 SQIVND (reference sequence). The V end lost 1 base, the J end lost 7 bases, and 7 bases lay between the germline ends. CDR3 DNA: TGTGCCAGTAGTATAGGGAGTGGTGGCTACACCTTC. This gives the protein CASSIGSGGYTF.

In regard to this clone: An end of the junction does not agree with germline; a read error may underlie this. This chain links TRBV5-6 with TRBJ1-1; no clear D. Germline values: CDR1 SGHDT, CDR2 YYEEEE. CDR3 length equals 13 residues. The CDR3 nucleotides are TGTGCCAGCAGTTTGGGTCTGCCCACTGAAGCTTTCTTT. Protein sequence: CASSLGLPTEAFF. Full variable domain (remainder filled in from reference TRBV5-6 and TRBJ1-1): DAGVTQSPTHLIKTRGQQVTLRCSPKSGHDTVSWYQQALGQGPQFIFQYYEEEERQRGNFPDRFSGHQFPNYSSELNVNALLLGDSALYLCASSLGLPTEAFFGQGTRLTVV.

This clone was recorded many times. The V call is TRBV7-9, the J call TRBJ1-1; weak D call: TRBD1 (6 bases). Germline V gene data show CDR1 as SEHNR and CDR2 as FQNEAQ (reference sequence). Trimming left V 1 base short and J 5 bases short, with 14 bases between. The CDR3 sequence is 15 residues long. The CDR3 region is CASSLGRGARTEAFF. DNA of the CDR3: TGTGCCAGCAGCTTAGGCAGGGGCGCGCGAACTGAAGCTTTCTTT.

The V gene is TRBV7-2, the J gene TRBJ2-7, with unresolved D. Trimming removed 4 bases from V and 4 bases from J, with 17 bases in between. Germline V gene sequence: CDR1 SGHTA, CDR2 FQGNSA. The CDR3 consists of 15 residues. The CDR3 coding sequence is TGTGCCAGCAGCTCATTTCCGGGTGTCGCTTACGAGCAGTACTTC. Its translation: CASSSFPGVAYEQYF.

This clone has ten or more counts. This rearrangement joins TRBV2 to TRBJ2-7; the D is unclear. V dropped 5 bases and J dropped 2 bases, with 7 bases sitting between them. The germline V gene encodes CDR1 SNHLY and CDR2 FYNNEI. This CDR3 comprises 12 residues. Written as DNA, the CDR3 is TGTGCCAGCAGTCGGAATACCTACGAGCAGTACTTC. The encoded protein is CASSRNTYEQYF.

This rearrangement joins TRBV6-1 to TRBJ2-1; D may match TRBD1 or TRBD2 (5 bases each). This CDR3 is 15 amino acids long. Germline loops: CDR1 MNHNS, CDR2 SASEGT. V lost 3 bases to trimming and J lost 8 bases, with 17 bases between them. CDR3: CASSERGWGGDEQFF. DNA for the CDR3: TGTGCCAGCAGTGAGCGAGGGTGGGGCGGTGATGAGCAGTTCTTC.

This clone was seen more than once but under ten times. The J gene is TRBJ1-6, the V gene TRBV2, with unresolved D. Trimming stripped 6 bases from V and 5 bases from J, with 14 bases between. CDR1 is SNHLY, CDR2 FYNNEI, per germline. The length of the CDR3 is 15 residues. CDR3 loop: CASRAFTLNNSPLHF. CDR3 sequence (DNA): TGTGCCAGCAGAGCGTTTACCCTTAATAATTCACCCCTCCACTTT.

This clone was observed a handful of times. The chain joins TRBV11-2 to TRBJ2-1, with 12 bases that match TRBD2. The CDR3 runs to 17 residues. Germline V gene sequence: CDR1 SGHAT, CDR2 FQNNGV. With V trimmed by 2 bases and J by 9 bases, 11 bases remained unmatched. In DNA, the CDR3 is TGTGCCAGCAGCTTAACTGGTCTAGCGGGAGGGCTCTCTGAGCAGTTCTTC. Translation: CASSLTGLAGGLSEQFF.

In this sample, this clone turned up many times. The chain couples TRBV25-1 to TRBJ2-5; no definite D call. Germline V lookup: CDR1 MGHDK, CDR2 SYGVNS. The V gene lost 4 bases and the J gene lost 5 bases, with 8 bases spanning the gap. CDR3 length: 12 residues. CDR3: CASSGGRETQYF. The CDR3 bases are TGTGCCAGCAGTGGGGGTAGGGAGACCCAGTACTTC.

Remarks on this clone: The same CDR3 also results from other DNA sequences found in this sample. The V and J genes are TRBV18 and TRBJ2-3; 7 bases are shared with TRBD1. Germline-derived CDR1 and CDR2 are KGHSH and LQKENI. After removal of 1 base from V and 4 bases from J, the junction contained 2 bases not matched to a gene. The CDR3 contains 14 residues. DNA for the CDR3: TGTGCCAGCTCACCACAGGGGGCAGCAGATACGCAGTATTTT. Its translation is CASSPQGAADTQYF. Variable domain in full (rest from reference TRBV18 and TRBJ2-3): NAGVMQNPRHLVRRRGQEARLRCSPMKGHSHVYWYRQLPEEGLKFMVYLQKENIIDESGMPKERFSAEFPKEGPSILRIQQVVRGDSAAYFCASSPQGAADTQYFGPGTRLTVL.

V gene TRBV7-2 combines with J gene TRBJ2-7; tentatively, D is TRBD1 or TRBD2 (5 bases each). Germline V gives CDR1 SGHTA, CDR2 FQGNSA. Trimming pared 3 bases from V and 4 bases from J, leaving 10 bases between. The CDR3 has 13 amino acids. CDR3 loop: CASSLGPRYEQYF. The CDR3 nucleotides are TGTGCCAGCAGCTTGGGACCTCGGTACGAGCAGTACTTC. The variable domain in full, completed from reference TRBV7-2 and TRBJ2-7, reads GAGVSQSPSNKVTEKGKDVELRCDPISGHTALYWYRQSLGQGLEFLIYFQGNSAPDKSGLPSDRFSAERTGGSVSTLTIQRTQQEDSAVYLCASSLGPRYEQYFGPGTRLTVT.

This chain joins TRBV6-1 and TRBJ2-7, with a possible D match to TRBD1 (8 bases). Germline V lookup: CDR1 MNHNS, CDR2 SASEGT. This CDR3 region has 16 residues. Trimming removed 2 bases at V and 4 bases at J, with 18 bases between. The CDR3 here is CASSETGGATPYEQYF. For the CDR3, the DNA is TGTGCCAGCAGTGAAACAGGGGGGGCTACCCCTTACGAGCAGTACTTC.

This clone appeared a few times. V and J are TRBV27 and TRBJ2-3, with 9 nucleotides matching TRBD2. The length of the CDR3 is 16 residues. Trimming cost V 8 bases and J 4 bases; bases outside gene matches: 13. CDR1 is MNHEY, CDR2 SMNVEV, per germline (reference sequence). The CDR3 region is CASARSTGGRADTQYF. CDR3 bases: TGTGCCAGCGCCCGCTCCACCGGCGGGAGGGCAGATACGCAGTATTTT.

CDR3 coding DNA: TGTGCCAGCGGGGGGACAGCGGCCAAAAACATTCAGTACTTC. This gives the protein CASGGTAAKNIQYF. The chain combines TRBV2 with TRBJ2-4; D might be TRBD1 (7 bases). CDR3 length: 14 amino acids. CDR1 and CDR2 (germline): SNHLY, FYNNEI. V shed 8 bases and J shed 1 base, with 12 bases lying between them.

This clone was observed a few times. This CDR3 is CASSSWTSGRVDEQYF. The CDR3 DNA reads TGCGCCAGCAGTTCCTGGACTAGCGGGAGGGTCGACGAGCAGTACTTC. The rearrangement uses TRBV10-2 and TRBJ2-7; 15 bases are shared with TRBD2. The CDR3 runs to 16 residues. Germline V CDR1 and CDR2: WSHSY, SAAADI. V was pared by 5 bases and J by 5 bases, with 7 bases of the junction left unmatched.

This chain connects TRBV10-3 to TRBJ1-2; 7 bases align to TRBD1. J was trimmed by 11 bases and V by 0 bases; bases with no gene match: 15. Germline CDR1 and CDR2: ENHRY and SYGVKD. CDR3 length: 16 residues. For the CDR3, the DNA is TGTGCCATCAGTGAGTCGACCGGGACAGCTGAAATTTGGTACACCTTC. Amino acids: CAISESTGTAEIWYTF.

J is TRBJ2-2 and V is TRBV5-1; possible D gene TRBD1, 5 bases. Germline V gene data show CDR1 as SGHRS and CDR2 as YFSETQ. V was cut by 5 bases and J by 2 bases, with 7 bases left in between. The CDR3 is 13 residues long. CDR3 protein: CASRGQNTGELFF. CDR3 nucleotides: TGCGCCAGCAGGGGGCAAAACACCGGGGAGCTGTTTTTT.

A few counts support this clone. The chain employs TRBV7-2 and TRBJ2-7, with 12 bases that match TRBD2. Germline trimming cut 5 bases from V and 2 bases from J; bases unmatched to any gene: 4. CDR3 size: 15 residues. CDR1 is SGHTA and CDR2 is FQGNSA in the germline V gene. DNA of the CDR3: TGTGCCAGCAGCCGACCTAGCGGGAGGGCCTACGAGCAGTACTTC. Residues: CASSRPSGRAYEQYF. The complete variable domain, with remaining parts taken from reference TRBV7-2 and TRBJ2-7, reads GAGVSQSPSNKVTEKGKDVELRCDPISGHTALYWYRQSLGQGLEFLIYFQGNSAPDKSGLPSDRFSAERTGGSVSTLTIQRTQQEDSAVYLCASSRPSGRAYEQYFGPGTRLTVT.

This clone was observed a handful of times. J is TRBJ2-7 and V is TRBV4-2; 7 nucleotides match TRBD2. V trimming: 0 bases; J trimming: 6 bases; junction bases outside the gene matches: 8. This CDR3 comprises 15 residues. The germline V gene encodes CDR1 LGHNA and CDR2 YNFKEQ. In DNA, the CDR3 is TGTGCCAGCAGCCAAGATTCGGGACTAAGTGGCGAGCAGTACTTC. Amino acid sequence: CASSQDSGLSGEQYF.

The rearrangement links TRBV13 to TRBJ2-2; 7 bases are a match to TRBD1. Per germline, CDR1 PRHDT and CDR2 FYEKMQ (reference sequence). The CDR3 consists of 15 residues. Germline trimming cut 0 bases from V and 4 bases from J; bases unmatched to any gene: 2. CDR3 DNA: TGTGCCAGCAGCTTAGGGACAGGGTTCACCGGGGAGCTGTTTTTT. Its protein is CASSLGTGFTGELFF.

The genes are TRBV7-9 and TRBJ1-1, with D maybe TRBD1 (5 bases). Germline CDR1 SEHNR, CDR2 FQNEAQ (reference sequence). The CDR3 extends over 14 amino acids. Trimming removed 6 bases from V and 0 bases from J, with 11 bases in between. CDR3 DNA sequence: TGTGCCAGCAGTTGGCAGGGTTTGAACACTGAAGCTTTCTTT. Encoded protein: CASSWQGLNTEAFF. The full variable domain, with the rest looked up from reference TRBV7-9 and TRBJ1-1, is DTGVSQNPRHKITKRGQNVTFRCDPISEHNRLYWYRQTLGQGPEFLTYFQNEAQLEKSRLLSDRFSAERPKGSFSTLEIQRTEQGDSAMYLCASSWQGLNTEAFFGQGTRLTVV.

The rearrangement uses TRBV5-6 and TRBJ2-1; 12 bases map to TRBD2. Germline V lookup: CDR1 SGHDT, CDR2 YYEEEE. The CDR3 spans 15 residues. The junction had 8 bases not matched to a gene; V was cut back by 4 bases and J by 9 bases. CDR3: CASSAGLAGLSEQFF. The CDR3 DNA reads TGTGCCAGCAGCGCGGGACTAGCGGGTCTCAGTGAGCAGTTCTTC.

This sequence joins TRBV7-2 and TRBJ2-1; a possible D gene is TRBD2 (5 bases). The CDR3 runs 12 residues. In germline, CDR1 is SGHTA, CDR2 FQGNSA. The V and J ends lost 4 bases and 12 bases respectively, with 13 bases between them. The CDR3 DNA reads TGTGCCAGCAGCTCAACGAGGGCGGGGCAGTTCTTC. Translating it yields CASSSTRAGQFF.

The rearrangement joins TRBV2 to TRBJ2-1; 7 nucleotides match TRBD1. The CDR3 covers 14 residues. With 8 bases clipped from V and 0 bases from J, the junction kept 4 bases outside the gene matches. The germline CDR1 and CDR2 sequences are SNHLY and FYNNEI. CDR3 sequence reads: CASSSGGSYNEQFF. CDR3 in DNA: TGTGCCAGCTCATCAGGGGGCTCCTACAATGAGCAGTTCTTC.

The chain carries TRBV25-1 and TRBJ2-7; 11 bases are a match to TRBD2. The CDR3 covers 16 residues. Trimming at V came to 3 bases and at J to 6 bases, leaving 10 bases not matched to a gene. Germline V gene data show CDR1 as MGHDK and CDR2 as SYGVNS. CDR3 coding DNA: TGTGCCAGCAGTGACGCGACTAGCGGGATTGCTAGCGAGCAGTACTTC. This codes for CASSDATSGIASEQYF.

The chain uses TRBV29-1 and TRBJ2-5; the D is unclear. Germline V gives CDR1 SQVTM, CDR2 ANQGSEA. The ends were cut back, 4 bases at V and 5 bases at J, with 11 bases in the middle. The CDR3 extends over 12 amino acids. The DNA for the CDR3 is TGCAGCGTTGCGGTGGGTTATGAGACCCAGTACTTC. Its protein is CSVAVGYETQYF.

About this clone itself: The conserved closing phenylalanine or tryptophan is absent in this CDR3, likely reflecting a read error. The limits of the CDR3 on the DNA are not certain, so only TCRdb's listed CDR3 is given. V gene TRBV28 combines with J gene TRBJ2-4; the D call TRBD1 from the table was never checked on the DNA. Germline CDR1 reads MDHEN; CDR2 reads SYDVKM. From its first to its last residue, the CDR3 has 12 amino acids. Here the CDR3 reads CASSFSDSQIIL.

In its sample, this clone was seen a few times. The rearrangement links TRBV10-3 to TRBJ2-7; TRBD2 matches 8 bases. The CDR3 is made up of 16 amino acids. Germline V gene lookup returns CDR1 ENHRY and CDR2 SYGVKD. J gave up 3 bases and V 2 bases, and 9 bases lay outside the gene matches. The CDR3 protein is CAISEVGTRGGYEQYF. CDR3 bases: TGTGCCATCAGTGAGGTGGGGACTAGAGGCGGCTACGAGCAGTACTTC.